Shown below are 17 T cell receptor beta chains from a single sample sequenced in a study of spatial heterogeneity in lung cancer. As for time point: sample taken at primary tumor resection. Sequencing of whole RNA from tumor, nontumor lung or frozen PBMC involved no sorting. A single record per CDR3 protein comes from TCRdb applying MiXCR to the 5' RACE reads. This table has under 100,000 distinct CDR3 sequences, over 8.5% appearing once. The sequencing used PBMCs, collected at surgery. These receptors all come from a male donor with early-stage non-small cell lung cancer.

The genes are TRBV7-6 and TRBJ2-7; D is perhaps TRBD1 (6 bases). The germline gives CDR1 SGHVS, CDR2 FNYEAQ. The CDR3 has 14 amino acids. Deletions cut 2 bases from V and 1 base from J, with 9 bases between. CDR3 coding DNA: TGTGCCAGCAGCTTACGAGGACAGTCCTACGAGCAGTACTTC. This encodes CASSLRGQSYEQYF.

There are a few counts of this clonotype. This chain connects TRBV3-1 to TRBJ1-5; D remains ambiguous. The germline CDR1 and CDR2 sequences are LGHDT and YNNKEL (reference sequence). The CDR3 has 16 amino acids. Trimming removed 1 base from V and 0 bases from J, with 10 bases in between. CDR3 nucleotide sequence: TGTGCCAGCAGCCAAGGGAACGTGAATAGCAATCAGCCCCAGCATTTT. The encoded protein is CASSQGNVNSNQPQHF.

This clonotype was observed at least ten times. This chain joins TRBV20-1 and TRBJ2-5, with 7 bases aligning to TRBD1. V lost 3 bases and J lost 4; bases outside the gene matches: 2. The CDR3 contains 12 residues. CDR1 is DFQATT, CDR2 SNEGSKA, per germline (reference sequence). Here the CDR3 DNA reads TGCAGTGCTAGGACAGGGAGAGAGACCCAGTACTTC. Protein: CSARTGRETQYF.

This clonotype occurred a few times. The chain joins TRBV3-1 to TRBJ2-3; TRBD2 agrees at 12 bases. CDR3 length equals 16 residues. CDR1 LGHDT and CDR2 YNNKEL come from the germline V gene (reference sequence). The V and J ends lost 5 bases and 5 bases, in that order; junction bases with no gene match: 8. As DNA, the CDR3 is TGTGCCAGCAGCAACGGACTAGCGGGGTTGGTAGATACGCAGTATTTT. Amino acid sequence: CASSNGLAGLVDTQYF.

The chain has TRBV5-5 and TRBJ2-5; maybe TRBD1 (5 bases). This CDR3 has 14 residues. V shed 1 base and J shed 2 bases, with 9 bases lying between them. Germline lookup yields CDR1 SGHKS and CDR2 YYEKEE (reference sequence). In DNA, the CDR3 is TGTGCCAGCAGCTTGACCGCAGGGCAAGAGACCCAGTACTTC. Translated: CASSLTAGQETQYF.

The chain recombines TRBV29-1 with TRBJ2-3, with 14 positions matching TRBD2. Germline CDR1 SQVTM, CDR2 ANQGSEA. The V gene end was trimmed by 6 bases and the J gene end by 6 bases; junction bases not matched to a gene: 14. CDR3 length: 17 residues. CDR3 protein: CSVARTSGRPPMDTQYF. The CDR3 DNA sequence: TGCAGCGTAGCCCGGACTAGCGGGAGGCCCCCTATGGATACGCAGTATTTT.

This clonotype was seen many times. The rearrangement uses TRBV5-1 and TRBJ2-7; 7 bases fit TRBD1. Germline assignment: CDR1 SGHRS and CDR2 YFSETQ. Unmatched junction bases numbered 7, after V lost 7 bases and J lost 0 bases. CDR3 length equals 14 residues. The CDR3 is CASGKRQGSYEQYF. CDR3 DNA sequence: TGCGCCAGCGGAAAACGACAGGGCTCCTACGAGCAGTACTTC.

There are many counts of this clonotype. This chain uses TRBV28 with TRBJ2-2, with D perhaps matching TRBD1 (6 bases). Germline loops: CDR1 MDHEN, CDR2 SYDVKM. The CDR3 has 13 residues. Trimming removed 4 bases at V and 5 bases at J, with 8 bases between. The CDR3 DNA follows: TGTGCCAGCAGTTCGAGGGGGACCGGGGAGCTGTTTTTT. This sequence encodes CASSSRGTGELFF.

The chain is built from TRBV7-8 and TRBJ2-7; possibly TRBD1 or TRBD2 for D (5 bases each). The V and J ends lost 1 base and 6 bases respectively, with 10 bases between them. The germline CDR1 and CDR2 sequences are SGHVS and FQNEAQ. The CDR3 loop spans 13 amino acids. The CDR3 protein is CASSLDGTFEQYF. DNA of the CDR3: TGTGCCAGCAGCTTAGATGGGACCTTCGAGCAGTACTTC.

The V gene is TRBV9, the J gene TRBJ1-2; the match to TRBD1 covers 7 bases. Per the germline V gene, CDR1 is SGDLS and CDR2 is YYNGEE. Unmatched junction bases numbered 4, after V lost 0 bases and J lost 5 bases. This CDR3 contains 14 residues. CDR3 nucleotide sequence: TGTGCCAGCAGCGTAGCCGGACAGGAATATGGCTACACCTTC. This gives the protein CASSVAGQEYGYTF.

This clonotype showed up just once. The rearrangement links TRBV5-4 to TRBJ1-6; D is undetermined. Trimming cost V 3 bases and J 11 bases, with 9 bases left between them. Germline CDR1 reads SGHNT; CDR2 reads YYREEE (reference sequence). This CDR3 has 12 residues. CDR3 amino acids: CASSSQNTPLHF. For the CDR3, the DNA is TGTGCCAGCAGCTCACAGAATACACCCCTCCACTTT.

There are a few counts of this clonotype. J is TRBJ2-1 and V is TRBV11-2; D remains unclear. The germline V gene encodes CDR1 SGHAT and CDR2 FQNNGV. The CDR3 has 14 residues. Trimming pared 8 bases from V and 0 bases from J, leaving 11 bases between. CDR3 region: CASGLQSSYNEQFF. The DNA for the CDR3 is TGTGCCAGCGGGCTCCAAAGCTCCTACAATGAGCAGTTCTTC.

This clonotype was detected ten times or more. DNA of the CDR3: TGCAGTGGGGGGAGGGCGGAGACCCAGTACTTC. Translated: CSGGRAETQYF. The rearrangement uses TRBV20-1 and TRBJ2-5; 7 nucleotides line up with TRBD2. The CDR3 sequence is 11 residues long. Germline CDR1 is DFQATT and CDR2 is SNEGSKA (reference sequence). V was pared by 7 bases and J by 5 bases, with 4 bases of the junction left unmatched.

This clonotype was observed at least ten times. The rearrangement joins TRBV6-6 to TRBJ1-4; D is possibly TRBD1 (5 bases). The CDR3 runs 15 residues. Germline CDR1 and CDR2: MNHNY and SVGAGI (reference sequence). V was shortened by 2 bases and J by 8 bases, with 15 bases between the two germline ends. The CDR3 loop reads CASSYPNLREEKLFF. CDR3 nucleotide sequence: TGTGCCAGCAGTTACCCGAACCTCAGGGAAGAAAAACTGTTTTTT.

CDR3 in DNA: TGTGCCAGCAGCCTCGGCGGCGGGAGGGCCAAAGATACGCAGTATTTT. This sequence encodes CASSLGGGRAKDTQYF. The V and J genes are TRBV7-2 and TRBJ2-3, with 9 bases aligning to TRBD2. The CDR3 consists of 16 residues. V was pared by 5 bases and J by 5 bases, with 11 bases of the junction left unmatched. CDR1 is SGHTA, CDR2 FQGNSA, per germline.

This clonotype was counted a few times. DNA for the CDR3: TGTGCCAGCAGTGGAGGGTCTGGAAACACCATATATTTT. Its translation: CASSGGSGNTIYF. The V and J genes are TRBV2 and TRBJ1-3; no firm D call. The CDR3 is 13 amino acids. Germline V gene data show CDR1 as SNHLY and CDR2 as FYNNEI. Trimming left V 4 bases short and J 1 base short, with 5 bases between.

This clonotype was seen ten or more times. The chain links TRBV11-2 to TRBJ2-4, with D unresolved. Germline V gene sequence: CDR1 SGHAT, CDR2 FQNNGV. Deletions cut 1 base from V and 5 bases from J, with 9 bases between. The CDR3 runs 14 residues. In DNA form, the CDR3 reads TGTGCCAGCAGCTTAGGATTAGACCAAAACATTCAGTACTTC. It is translated as CASSLGLDQNIQYF.